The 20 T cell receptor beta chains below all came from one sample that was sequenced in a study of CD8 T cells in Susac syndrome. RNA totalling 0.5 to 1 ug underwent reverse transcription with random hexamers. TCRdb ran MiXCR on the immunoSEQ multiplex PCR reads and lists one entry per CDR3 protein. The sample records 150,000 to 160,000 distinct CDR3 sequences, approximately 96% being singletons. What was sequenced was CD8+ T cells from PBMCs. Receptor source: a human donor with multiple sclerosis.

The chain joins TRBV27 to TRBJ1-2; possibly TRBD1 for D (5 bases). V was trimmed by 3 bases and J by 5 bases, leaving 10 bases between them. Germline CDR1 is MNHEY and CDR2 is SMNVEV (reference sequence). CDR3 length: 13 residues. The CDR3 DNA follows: TGTGCCAGCAGTTTGGGGACGGCATATGGCTACACCTTC. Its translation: CASSLGTAYGYTF.

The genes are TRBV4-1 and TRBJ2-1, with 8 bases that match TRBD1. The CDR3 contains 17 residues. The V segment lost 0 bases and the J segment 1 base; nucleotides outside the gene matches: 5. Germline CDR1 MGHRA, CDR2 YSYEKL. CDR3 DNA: TGCGCCAGCAGCCAAGAACCAGGGGGCGAATCCTACAATGAGCAGTTCTTC. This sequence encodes CASSQEPGGESYNEQFF.

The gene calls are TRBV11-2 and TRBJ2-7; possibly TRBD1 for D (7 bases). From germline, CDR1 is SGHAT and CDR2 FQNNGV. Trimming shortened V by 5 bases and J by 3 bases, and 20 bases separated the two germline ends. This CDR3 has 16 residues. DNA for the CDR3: TGTGCCAGCAGCCCCCTTGGAGGGGGCAATTTCTACGAGCAGTACTTC. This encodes CASSPLGGGNFYEQYF.

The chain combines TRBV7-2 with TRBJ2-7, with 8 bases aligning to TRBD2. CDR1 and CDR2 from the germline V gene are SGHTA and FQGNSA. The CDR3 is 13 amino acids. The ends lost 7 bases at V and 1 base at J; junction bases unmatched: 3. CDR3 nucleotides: TGTGCCAGCACTACGGGGGGGTCCTACGAGCAGTACTTC. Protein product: CASTTGGSYEQYF.

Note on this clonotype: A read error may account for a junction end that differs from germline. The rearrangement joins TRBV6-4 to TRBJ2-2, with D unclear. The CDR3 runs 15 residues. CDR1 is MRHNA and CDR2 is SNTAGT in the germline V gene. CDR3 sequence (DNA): TGCGCAGCTGGGCCCCAGGCAGCGAACACCGGGGAGCTGTTTTTT. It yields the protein CAAGPQAANTGELFF.

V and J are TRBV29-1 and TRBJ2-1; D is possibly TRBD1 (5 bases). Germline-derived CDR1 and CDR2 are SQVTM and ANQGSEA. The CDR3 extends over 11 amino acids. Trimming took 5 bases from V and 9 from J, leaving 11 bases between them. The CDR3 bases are TGCAGCGTTTTCAGGGCCGGTGAGCAGTTCTTC. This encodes CSVFRAGEQFF.

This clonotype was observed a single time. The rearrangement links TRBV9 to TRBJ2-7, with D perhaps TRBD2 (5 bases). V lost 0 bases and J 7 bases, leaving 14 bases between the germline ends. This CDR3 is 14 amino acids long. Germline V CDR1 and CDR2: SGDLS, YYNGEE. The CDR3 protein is CASSVDGGSREQYF. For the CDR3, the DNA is TGTGCCAGCAGCGTAGACGGAGGATCTCGGGAGCAGTACTTC.

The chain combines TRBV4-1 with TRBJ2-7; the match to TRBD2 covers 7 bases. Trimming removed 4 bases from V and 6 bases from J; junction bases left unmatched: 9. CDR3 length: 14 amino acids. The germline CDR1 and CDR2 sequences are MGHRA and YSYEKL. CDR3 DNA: TGCGCCAGCAGCCCCTCGACTAGCTGGAGCGAGCAGTACTTC. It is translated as CASSPSTSWSEQYF.

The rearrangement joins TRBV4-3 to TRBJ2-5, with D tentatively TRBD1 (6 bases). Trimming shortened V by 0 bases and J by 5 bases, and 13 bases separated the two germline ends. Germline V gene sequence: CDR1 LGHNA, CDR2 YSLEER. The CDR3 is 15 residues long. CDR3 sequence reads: CASSQDGGLAETQYF. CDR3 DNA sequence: TGCGCCAGCAGCCAAGATGGGGGCTTAGCGGAGACCCAGTACTTC.

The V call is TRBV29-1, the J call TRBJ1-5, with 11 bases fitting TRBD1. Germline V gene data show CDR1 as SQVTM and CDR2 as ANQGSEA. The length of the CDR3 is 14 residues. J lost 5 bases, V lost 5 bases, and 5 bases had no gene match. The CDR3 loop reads CSVTPGQGDQPQHF. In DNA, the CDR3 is TGCAGCGTTACCCCGGGACAGGGGGATCAGCCCCAGCATTTT.

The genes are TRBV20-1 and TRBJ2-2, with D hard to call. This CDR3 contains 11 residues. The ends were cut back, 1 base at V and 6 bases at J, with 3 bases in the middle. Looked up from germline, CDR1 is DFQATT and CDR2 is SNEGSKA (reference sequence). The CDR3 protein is CSARVSGELFF. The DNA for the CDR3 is TGCAGTGCTAGAGTGTCCGGGGAGCTGTTTTTT.

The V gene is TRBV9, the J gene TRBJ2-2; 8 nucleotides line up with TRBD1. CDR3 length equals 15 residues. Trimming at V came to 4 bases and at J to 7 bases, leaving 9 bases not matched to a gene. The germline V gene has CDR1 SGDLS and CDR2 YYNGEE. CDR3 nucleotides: TGTGCCAGCAGCTCCAGACAGGGGCACAGCGGGGAGCTGTTTTTT. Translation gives CASSSRQGHSGELFF.

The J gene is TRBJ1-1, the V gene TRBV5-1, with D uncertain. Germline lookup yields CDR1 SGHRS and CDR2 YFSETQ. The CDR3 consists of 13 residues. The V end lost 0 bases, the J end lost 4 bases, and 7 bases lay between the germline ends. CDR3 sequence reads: CASSLEGITEAFF. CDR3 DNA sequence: TGCGCCAGCAGCTTGGAAGGGATCACTGAAGCTTTCTTT. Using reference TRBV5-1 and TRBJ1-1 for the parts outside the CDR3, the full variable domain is KAGVTQTPRYLIKTRGQQVTLSCSPISGHRSVSWYQQTPGQGLQFLFEYFSETQRNKGNFPGRFSGRQFSNSRSEMNVSTLELGDSALYLCASSLEGITEAFFGQGTRLTVV.

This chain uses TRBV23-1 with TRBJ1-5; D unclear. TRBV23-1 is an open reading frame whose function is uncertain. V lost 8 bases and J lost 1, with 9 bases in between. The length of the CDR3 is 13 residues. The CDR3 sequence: CASRRRSNQPQHF. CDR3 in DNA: TGCGCCAGCCGAAGACGGAGCAATCAGCCCCAGCATTTT.

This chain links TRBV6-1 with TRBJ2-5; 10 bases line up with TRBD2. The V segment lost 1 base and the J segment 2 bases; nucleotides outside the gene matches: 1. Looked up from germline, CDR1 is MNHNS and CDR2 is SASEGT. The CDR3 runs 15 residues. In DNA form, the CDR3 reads TGTGCCAGCAGTGAAGTTAGCGGGGGGCAAGAGACCCAGTACTTC. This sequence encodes CASSEVSGGQETQYF.

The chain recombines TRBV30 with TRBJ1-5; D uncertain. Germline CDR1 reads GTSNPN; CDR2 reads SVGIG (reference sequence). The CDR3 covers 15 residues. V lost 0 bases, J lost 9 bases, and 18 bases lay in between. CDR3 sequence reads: CAWSVDVGNRGPQHF. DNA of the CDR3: TGTGCCTGGAGTGTAGACGTCGGCAACCGGGGGCCCCAGCATTTT.

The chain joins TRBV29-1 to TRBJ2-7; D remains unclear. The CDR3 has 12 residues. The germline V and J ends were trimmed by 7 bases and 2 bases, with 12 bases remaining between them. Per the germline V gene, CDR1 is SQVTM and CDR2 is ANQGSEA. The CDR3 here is CSASASAYEQYF. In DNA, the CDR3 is TGCAGCGCCTCCGCCAGCGCCTACGAGCAGTACTTC.

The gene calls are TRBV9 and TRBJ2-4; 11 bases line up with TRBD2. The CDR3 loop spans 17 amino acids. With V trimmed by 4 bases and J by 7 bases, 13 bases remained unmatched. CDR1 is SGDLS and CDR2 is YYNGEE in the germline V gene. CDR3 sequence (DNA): TGTGCCAGCAGCTCCCGGAGTAGCGGGGGGGCCTCGAACATTCAGTACTTC. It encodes CASSSRSSGGASNIQYF.

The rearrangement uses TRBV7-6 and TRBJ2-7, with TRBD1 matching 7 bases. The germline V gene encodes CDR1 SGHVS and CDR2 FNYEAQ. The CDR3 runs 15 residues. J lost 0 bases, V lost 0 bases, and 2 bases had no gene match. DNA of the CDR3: TGTGCCAGCAGCTTAGCCAGGGGGAGCTCCTACGAGCAGTACTTC. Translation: CASSLARGSSYEQYF.

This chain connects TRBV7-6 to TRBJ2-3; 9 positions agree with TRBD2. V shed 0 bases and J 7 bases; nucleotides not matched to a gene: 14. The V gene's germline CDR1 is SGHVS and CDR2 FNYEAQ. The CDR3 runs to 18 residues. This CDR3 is CASSLAWTSEWLVNTQYF. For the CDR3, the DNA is TGTGCCAGCAGCTTAGCTTGGACTAGCGAATGGCTAGTCAATACGCAGTATTTT.